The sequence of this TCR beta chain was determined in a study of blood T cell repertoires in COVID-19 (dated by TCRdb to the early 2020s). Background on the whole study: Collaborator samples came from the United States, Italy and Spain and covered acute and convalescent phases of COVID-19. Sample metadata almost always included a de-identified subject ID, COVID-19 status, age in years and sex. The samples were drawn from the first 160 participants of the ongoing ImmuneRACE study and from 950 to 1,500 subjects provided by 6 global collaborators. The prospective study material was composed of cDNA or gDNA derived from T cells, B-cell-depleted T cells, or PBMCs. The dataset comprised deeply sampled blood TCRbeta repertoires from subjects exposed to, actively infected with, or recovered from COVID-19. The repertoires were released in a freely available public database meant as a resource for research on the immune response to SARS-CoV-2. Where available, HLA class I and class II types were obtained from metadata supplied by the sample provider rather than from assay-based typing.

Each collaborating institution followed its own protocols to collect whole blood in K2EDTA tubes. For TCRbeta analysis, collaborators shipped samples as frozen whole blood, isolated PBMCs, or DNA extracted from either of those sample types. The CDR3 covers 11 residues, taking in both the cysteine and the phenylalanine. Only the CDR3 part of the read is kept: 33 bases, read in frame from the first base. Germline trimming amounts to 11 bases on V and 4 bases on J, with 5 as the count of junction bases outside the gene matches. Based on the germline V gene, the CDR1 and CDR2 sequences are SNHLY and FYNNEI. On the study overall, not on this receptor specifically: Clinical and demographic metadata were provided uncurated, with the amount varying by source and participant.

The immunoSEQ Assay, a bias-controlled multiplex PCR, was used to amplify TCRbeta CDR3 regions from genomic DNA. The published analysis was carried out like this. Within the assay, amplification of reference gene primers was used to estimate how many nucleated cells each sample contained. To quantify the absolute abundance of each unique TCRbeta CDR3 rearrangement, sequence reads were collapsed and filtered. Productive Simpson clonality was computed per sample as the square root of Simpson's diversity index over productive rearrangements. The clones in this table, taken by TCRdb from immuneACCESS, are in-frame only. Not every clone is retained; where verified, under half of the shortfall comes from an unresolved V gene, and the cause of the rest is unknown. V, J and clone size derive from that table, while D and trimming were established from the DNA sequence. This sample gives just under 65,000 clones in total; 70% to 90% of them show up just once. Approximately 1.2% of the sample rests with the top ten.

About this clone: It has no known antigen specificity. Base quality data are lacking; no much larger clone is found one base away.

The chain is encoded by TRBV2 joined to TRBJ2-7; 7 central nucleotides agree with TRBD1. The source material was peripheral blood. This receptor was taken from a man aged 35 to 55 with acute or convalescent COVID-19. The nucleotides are TGTGCCGGGGGACAGAGTTACGAGCAGTACTTC. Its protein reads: CAGGQSYEQYF.